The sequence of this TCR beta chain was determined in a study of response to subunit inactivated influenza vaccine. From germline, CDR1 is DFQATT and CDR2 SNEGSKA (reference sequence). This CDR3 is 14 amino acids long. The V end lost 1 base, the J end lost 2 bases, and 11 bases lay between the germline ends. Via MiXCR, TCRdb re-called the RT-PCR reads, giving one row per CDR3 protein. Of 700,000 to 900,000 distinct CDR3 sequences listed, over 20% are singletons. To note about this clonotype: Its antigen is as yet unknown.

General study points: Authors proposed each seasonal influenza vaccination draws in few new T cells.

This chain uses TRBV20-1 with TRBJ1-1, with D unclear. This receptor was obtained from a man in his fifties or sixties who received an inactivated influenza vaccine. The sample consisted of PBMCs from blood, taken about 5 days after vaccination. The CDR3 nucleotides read TGCAGTGCTAGAGCCCTGAGGGCTAACACTGAAGCTTTCTTT. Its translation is CSARALRANTEAFF.